One and the same sample provided the 28 T cell receptor beta chains below, sequenced in a study of CD8 T cells in Susac syndrome. A quantity of roughly 0.5 to 1 ug RNA underwent reverse transcription using random hexamers. TCRdb re-analysed the immunoSEQ multiplex PCR reads in MiXCR, keeping a single row per CDR3 protein. The table has under 350,000 distinct CDR3 sequences, 92% seen once. The sequencing input was CD4+ T cells from PBMCs. The receptors come from a human donor with multiple sclerosis.

This chain links TRBV6-1 with TRBJ2-3, with a tentative D call TRBD1 (5 bases). CDR3 length: 17 residues. Germline V gene lookup returns CDR1 MNHNS and CDR2 SASEGT. Trimming shortened V by 4 bases and J by 0 bases, and 17 bases separated the two germline ends. The CDR3 spells CASSGEGATFSTDTQYF. CDR3 nucleotide sequence: TGTGCCAGCAGTGGTGAAGGGGCAACTTTTAGCACAGATACGCAGTATTTT.

The V and J genes are TRBV30 and TRBJ2-5; no reliable D call. From germline, CDR1 is GTSNPN and CDR2 SVGIG (reference sequence). V lost 5 bases and J lost 5, with 9 bases in between. This CDR3 comprises 11 residues. Here the CDR3 reads CAWGVLETQYF. DNA for the CDR3: TGTGCCTGGGGAGTTCTGGAGACCCAGTACTTC.

The chain has TRBV2 and TRBJ1-2, with D possibly matching TRBD1 (5 bases). Germline V CDR1 and CDR2: SNHLY, FYNNEI. V lost 8 bases, J lost 5 bases, and 18 bases lay in between. This CDR3 contains 14 residues. This CDR3 reads CASSPLRAQYGYTF. CDR3 nucleotide sequence: TGTGCCAGCTCACCGCTCAGGGCCCAGTATGGCTACACCTTC. The entire variable domain, with the rest obtained from reference TRBV2 and TRBJ1-2, is as follows: EPEVTQTPSHQVTQMGQEVILRCVPISNHLYFYWYRQILGQKVEFLVSFYNNEISEKSEIFDDQFSVERPDGSNFTLKIRSTKLEDSAMYFCASSPLRAQYGYTFGSGTRLTVV.

The chain couples TRBV12-3 or TRBV12-4 to TRBJ1-4; maybe TRBD1 (5 bases). CDR3 size: 17 residues. With 4 bases removed from V and 2 bases from J, the gap between germline ends came to 17 bases. The CDR3 sequence is CASSSPQGVSTNEKLFF. The CDR3 DNA is TGTGCCAGCAGTTCCCCCCAGGGTGTTTCTACTAATGAAAAACTGTTTTTT.

The count of this clonotype is one. V and J are TRBV12-3 or TRBV12-4 and TRBJ2-7, with 7 bases matching TRBD2. The CDR3 contains 16 residues. Unmatched junction bases numbered 11, after V lost 3 bases and J lost 3 bases. The CDR3 DNA is TGTGCCAGCAGTTTTGGGGAGGGCAGGGTGGACTACGAGCAGTACTTC. Residues: CASSFGEGRVDYEQYF.

This clonotype was counted once. This chain links TRBV20-1 with TRBJ2-6; 11 bases line up with TRBD2. The CDR3 spans 17 residues. V was clipped by 6 bases and J by 0 bases; unmatched bases: 7. Germline-derived CDR1 and CDR2 are DFQATT and SNEGSKA (reference sequence). The CDR3: CSAPETSGASGANVLTF. The DNA of the CDR3 is TGCAGTGCACCGGAGACTAGCGGGGCCTCTGGGGCCAACGTCCTGACTTTC.

This clonotype turned up a few times. The chain recombines TRBV5-5 with TRBJ2-6; D is undetermined. V was clipped by 1 base and J by 4 bases, with 6 bases between them. CDR3 length equals 14 residues. Looked up from germline, CDR1 is SGHKS and CDR2 is YYEKEE (reference sequence). The CDR3 sequence is CASSLQSGANVLTF. The CDR3 DNA is TGTGCCAGCAGCTTGCAGTCCGGGGCCAACGTCCTGACTTTC. The full variable domain, rest sourced from reference TRBV5-5 and TRBJ2-6, is DAGVTQSPTHLIKTRGQQVTLRCSPISGHKSVSWYQQVLGQGPQFIFQYYEKEERGRGNFPDRFSARQFPNYSSELNVNALLLGDSALYLCASSLQSGANVLTFGAGSRLTVL.

This chain joins TRBV4-2 and TRBJ1-1; D unclear. Germline V CDR1 and CDR2: LGHNA, YNFKEQ. CDR3 length: 15 residues. Trimming removed 4 bases at V and 0 bases at J, with 12 bases between. CDR3 protein: CASSPPRGLNTEAFF. CDR3 nucleotides: TGTGCCAGCAGCCCGCCGCGCGGCTTGAACACTGAAGCTTTCTTT.

V gene TRBV10-3 combines with J gene TRBJ2-1; no definite D call. CDR3 length: 15 amino acids. The germline gives CDR1 ENHRY, CDR2 SYGVKD. V lost 2 bases and J lost 8, with 16 bases in between. CDR3 bases: TGTGCCATCAGTGAGCCGGGCGTTCGGAAGCATGAGCAGTTCTTC. It specifies CAISEPGVRKHEQFF.

The V and J genes are TRBV11-2 and TRBJ2-3; 10 bases line up with TRBD1. Germline V lookup: CDR1 SGHAT, CDR2 FQNNGV. Unmatched junction bases numbered 2, after V lost 4 bases and J lost 4 bases. The CDR3 consists of 14 residues. For the CDR3, the DNA is TGTGCCAGCAGCTCTGGGACAGGGGCAGATACGCAGTATTTT. As protein: CASSSGTGADTQYF.

This chain links TRBV7-3 with TRBJ2-5, with D possibly being TRBD1 (6 bases). Germline values: CDR1 SGHTA, CDR2 FQGTGA. This CDR3 contains 15 residues. Trimming took off 1 base at V and 1 base at J, with 10 bases between the two ends. CDR3 region: CASSLMGTRQETQYF. The CDR3 bases are TGTGCCAGCAGCTTAATGGGGACACGCCAAGAGACCCAGTACTTC. The entire variable domain, with the rest obtained from reference TRBV7-3 and TRBJ2-5, is as follows: GAGVSQTPSNKVTEKGKYVELRCDPISGHTALYWYRQSLGQGPEFLIYFQGTGAADDSGLPNDRFFAVRPEGSVSTLKIQRTERGDSAVYLCASSLMGTRQETQYFGPGTRLLVL.

The V and J genes are TRBV5-1 and TRBJ2-1, with 7 nucleotides matching TRBD2. CDR1 SGHRS and CDR2 YFSETQ come from the germline V gene. Losses at the gene ends were 4 bases for V and 5 bases for J; bases not matched to a gene: 3. There are 13 residues in the CDR3. The CDR3 sequence: CASSRGGNNEQFF. CDR3 sequence (DNA): TGCGCCAGCAGCCGGGGAGGGAACAATGAGCAGTTCTTC. The full variable domain, with the rest looked up from reference TRBV5-1 and TRBJ2-1, is KAGVTQTPRYLIKTRGQQVTLSCSPISGHRSVSWYQQTPGQGLQFLFEYFSETQRNKGNFPGRFSGRQFSNSRSEMNVSTLELGDSALYLCASSRGGNNEQFFGPGTRLTVL.

This rearrangement joins TRBV5-1 to TRBJ2-5; D possibly matches TRBD1 or TRBD2 (5 bases each). Looked up from germline, CDR1 is SGHRS and CDR2 is YFSETQ. The V gene lost 4 bases and the J gene lost 3 bases, with 13 bases spanning the gap. This CDR3 is 14 amino acids long. The CDR3 protein is CASSLRDAKETQYF. CDR3 DNA sequence: TGCGCCAGCAGCCTCCGGGACGCCAAAGAGACCCAGTACTTC.

This chain links TRBV30 with TRBJ2-3; 14 bases map to TRBD2. Trimming removed 2 bases from V and 5 bases from J; junction bases left unmatched: 18. CDR3 length equals 20 residues. The V gene's germline CDR1 is GTSNPN and CDR2 SVGIG (reference sequence). CDR3 residues: CAWSRFFGTSGGFGRDTQYF. As DNA, the CDR3 is TGTGCCTGGAGTAGGTTTTTCGGGACTAGCGGGGGCTTCGGAAGAGATACGCAGTATTTT.

The gene calls are TRBV3-1 and TRBJ2-2, with 8 bases aligning to TRBD1. Germline CDR1 reads LGHDT; CDR2 reads YNNKEL (reference sequence). The CDR3 spans 16 residues. Germline trimming cut 3 bases from V and 6 bases from J; bases unmatched to any gene: 9. The CDR3 is CASSHSRTGFAGELFF. The CDR3 nucleotides are TGTGCCAGCAGCCATTCTCGGACAGGGTTCGCCGGGGAGCTGTTTTTT.

J is TRBJ2-7 and V is TRBV20-1; D not resolved. The CDR3 spans 12 residues. V lost 2 bases, J lost 2 bases, and 7 bases lay in between. The V gene's germline CDR1 is DFQATT and CDR2 SNEGSKA (reference sequence). This CDR3 is CSARNPPYEQYF. In nucleotides, the CDR3 is TGCAGTGCTAGAAACCCACCCTACGAGCAGTACTTC.

V is TRBV18 and J is TRBJ2-7; D is ambiguous. V was clipped by 6 bases and J by 0 bases, with 12 bases between them. The CDR3 totals 14 residues. Germline CDR1 reads KGHSH; CDR2 reads LQKENI. For the CDR3, the DNA is TGTGCCAGCTCGAGTGGACCGAGCTCCTACGAGCAGTACTTC. It yields the protein CASSSGPSSYEQYF.

The rearrangement joins TRBV23-1 to TRBJ2-7; D remains ambiguous. TRBV23-1 is an ORF; its function is uncertain. Trimming pared 1 base from V and 4 bases from J, leaving 23 bases between. The CDR3 contains 18 residues. CDR3 DNA: TGCGCCAGCAGTCAATGCCCCCATGGTTGTCTGGGCTCTTACGAGCAGTACTTC. Amino acids: CASSQCPHGCLGSYEQYF.

This clonotype was observed once. V and J are TRBV6-1 and TRBJ1-1, with D uncertain. V dropped 7 bases and J dropped 1 base, with 13 bases sitting between them. Germline CDR1 reads MNHNS; CDR2 reads SASEGT. The CDR3 runs to 14 residues. The CDR3: CASTSQRENTEAFF. The CDR3 DNA reads as TGTGCCAGCACTTCCCAGCGAGAGAACACTGAAGCTTTCTTT.

The CDR3 region is CASSPGQGGSTEAFF. CDR3 nucleotide sequence: TGTGCCAGCTCCCCAGGACAGGGAGGGAGCACTGAAGCTTTCTTT. The chain links TRBV18 to TRBJ1-1; 8 bases are shared with TRBD1. J gave up 4 bases and V 6 bases, and 10 bases lay outside the gene matches. Germline loops: CDR1 KGHSH, CDR2 LQKENI. This CDR3 spans 15 amino acids.

The chain recombines TRBV4-1 with TRBJ1-5; D is unclear. This CDR3 contains 15 residues. V lost 1 base, J lost 3 bases, and 10 bases lay in between. Per germline, CDR1 MGHRA and CDR2 YSYEKL. In DNA, the CDR3 is TGCGCCAGCAGCCAAGTGATGCAGCCCAATCAGCCCCAGCATTTT. As protein: CASSQVMQPNQPQHF.

This clonotype was observed a single time. The chain joins TRBV4-1 to TRBJ1-1, with D possibly matching TRBD1 (5 bases). V was trimmed by 1 base and J by 4 bases, leaving 13 bases between them. Germline CDR1 reads MGHRA; CDR2 reads YSYEKL. The CDR3 is made up of 15 amino acids. The DNA of the CDR3 is TGCGCCAGCAGCCAAGGTCCGGGGCGGGCCACTGAAGCTTTCTTT. Translation: CASSQGPGRATEAFF.

The CDR3 sequence is CSVDGATGYEQYF. The CDR3 nucleotides are TGCAGCGTTGATGGCGCAACGGGTTACGAGCAGTACTTC. The V gene is TRBV29-1, the J gene TRBJ2-7, with unresolved D. Trimming removed 3 bases from V and 4 bases from J, with 13 bases in between. Germline V lookup: CDR1 SQVTM, CDR2 ANQGSEA. The CDR3 consists of 13 residues.

V is TRBV6-5 and J is TRBJ2-2, with 7 bases fitting TRBD2. The CDR3 sequence is 14 residues long. Germline V gene data show CDR1 as MNHEY and CDR2 as SVGAGI. V lost 8 bases and J lost 6; bases outside the gene matches: 9. Here the CDR3 DNA reads TGTGCCAGCGAGACTAGCCTATTCCCCGGGGAGCTGTTTTTT. It encodes CASETSLFPGELFF.

The chain is built from TRBV20-1 and TRBJ1-5; 9 bases match TRBD1. This CDR3 spans 15 amino acids. Unmatched junction bases numbered 7, after V lost 4 bases and J lost 3 bases. CDR1 and CDR2 from the germline V gene are DFQATT and SNEGSKA (reference sequence). Here the CDR3 reads CSATTGQGINQPQHF. CDR3 DNA: TGCAGTGCTACAACTGGACAGGGGATCAATCAGCCCCAGCATTTT.

The chain employs TRBV7-9 and TRBJ1-4, with a weak D call TRBD1 (5 bases). Germline CDR1 is SEHNR and CDR2 is FQNEAQ (reference sequence). The V and J ends lost 4 bases and 10 bases respectively, with 19 bases between them. CDR3 size: 15 residues. The CDR3 protein is CASSSRTIDTGKLFF. CDR3 nucleotides: TGTGCCAGCAGCTCCCGCACTATTGACACAGGAAAACTGTTTTTT. The full variable domain, its missing parts supplied by reference TRBV7-9 and TRBJ1-4, is DTGVSQNPRHKITKRGQNVTFRCDPISEHNRLYWYRQTLGQGPEFLTYFQNEAQLEKSRLLSDRFSAERPKGSFSTLEIQRTEQGDSAMYLCASSSRTIDTGKLFFGSGTQLSVL.

The V call is TRBV30, the J call TRBJ1-3; no clear D. This CDR3 is built from 10 residues. V lost 5 bases to trimming and J lost 9 bases, with 8 bases between them. The germline gives CDR1 GTSNPN, CDR2 SVGIG (reference sequence). The DNA for the CDR3 is TGTGCCTGGGGGGATACCACCATATATTTT. As protein: CAWGDTTIYF.

The chain couples TRBV3-1 to TRBJ2-7; 10 nucleotides align to TRBD2. Trimming at V came to 0 bases and at J to 7 bases, leaving 9 bases not matched to a gene. CDR3 length equals 16 residues. Germline CDR1 LGHDT, CDR2 YNNKEL (reference sequence). CDR3 amino acids: CASSQDAASGRREQYF. The CDR3, as DNA: TGTGCCAGCAGCCAAGATGCGGCTAGCGGGAGACGGGAGCAGTACTTC.